This T cell receptor (beta chain) was identified during a study of cytomegalovirus exposure and HLA in healthy donors. Study as a whole: A later analysis reported the roughly 130 validation repertoires used the same platform as the 550 to 800 first-cohort repertoires. Points from the study as a whole: Cytomegalovirus status was reportedly diagnosed by the classifier with high specificity and sensitivity.

Here immunoSEQ multiplex PCR was the method, and the copy in TCRdb shows in-frame clones only, minus some. The sample consists of about 82,000 clones, around 94% of them appearing once. As concerns this clone: Its cognate antigen is unknown.

The receptor's source is a man aged 18 to 30 in good health and CMV-seronegative. Sequencing was carried out using PBMCs.

CDR3 amino acids: CASSLVPTGNTEAFF. CDR3 sequence (DNA): TGCGCCAGCAGCTTGGTCCCCACAGGGAACACTGAAGCTTTCTTT. The chain couples TRBV5-1 to TRBJ1-1, with D possibly TRBD1 on 5 matching bases. The CDR3 runs to 15 residues. V lost 0 bases to trimming and J lost 1 base, with 10 bases between them. CDR1 is SGHRS and CDR2 is YFSETQ in the germline V gene.